Each of the 29 T cell receptor beta chains below was sequenced from the same sample in a study of cytomegalovirus exposure and HLA in healthy donors. PCR amplification relied on 60 Vbeta primers (plus 13 Jbeta primers). Sequencing used immunoSEQ multiplex PCR; TCRdb keeps in-frame clones, though not all of them. The data contain around 200,000 clones, nearly 80% of them singletons. The sequenced sample consisted of PBMCs. Source of these receptors: a man between 18 and 29 years old in good health and CMV-seronegative.

This chain links TRBV5-1 with TRBJ2-7, with 8 bases fitting TRBD2. J lost 4 bases, V lost 0 bases, and 3 bases had no gene match. The CDR3 loop spans 14 amino acids. The germline gives CDR1 SGHRS, CDR2 YFSETQ. CDR3 protein: CASSLAGTSYEQYF. Written as DNA, the CDR3 is TGCGCCAGCAGCTTGGCCGGGACTAGTTACGAGCAGTACTTC.

The chain employs TRBV7-8 and TRBJ1-1; a weak D match, TRBD1 (5 bases). The germline V gene encodes CDR1 SGHVS and CDR2 FQNEAQ. This CDR3 has 17 amino acids. Trimming took off 1 base at V and 4 bases at J, with 19 bases between the two ends. The CDR3 DNA sequence: TGTGCCAGCAGCTTAGAATTGGGGTCAGGGCGGGGCACTGAAGCTTTCTTT. Amino acids: CASSLELGSGRGTEAFF.

The V gene is TRBV7-3, the J gene TRBJ2-1, with TRBD1 identical over 11 bases. Germline V lookup: CDR1 SGHTA, CDR2 FQGTGA. This CDR3 is 14 amino acids long. V shed 5 bases and J 8 bases; nucleotides not matched to a gene: 5. This CDR3 reads CASSQGQGVDEQFF. For the CDR3, the DNA is TGTGCCAGCAGCCAGGGACAGGGGGTGGATGAGCAGTTCTTC.

The chain is built from TRBV4-1 and TRBJ2-1; 7 nucleotides agree with TRBD2. The germline CDR1 and CDR2 sequences are MGHRA and YSYEKL. The V segment lost 1 base and the J segment 4 bases; nucleotides outside the gene matches: 10. The CDR3 has 17 amino acids. CDR3 region: CASSQGQWTSKYNEQFF. The CDR3 DNA sequence: TGCGCCAGCAGCCAAGGTCAGTGGACTAGTAAATACAATGAGCAGTTCTTC.

The CDR3 protein is CASSLAREDEQYF. The CDR3 bases are TGTGCCAGCAGCTTAGCCAGGGAGGACGAGCAGTACTTC. This chain links TRBV7-8 with TRBJ2-7, with D tentatively TRBD2 (6 bases). The V end was cut by 0 bases, the J end by 5 bases, with 8 bases between. Germline lookup yields CDR1 SGHVS and CDR2 FQNEAQ. The CDR3 consists of 13 residues.

The J gene is TRBJ2-3, the V gene TRBV7-6; D ambiguous. CDR3 length: 12 residues. The V end was cut by 3 bases, the J end by 2 bases, with 3 bases between. The germline V gene has CDR1 SGHVS and CDR2 FNYEAQ. The CDR3: CASSFLTDTQYF. DNA for the CDR3: TGTGCCAGCAGCTTCCTCACAGATACGCAGTATTTT.

The CDR3 sequence is CASSLGGDNEQFF. CDR3 bases: TGTGCCAGCAGCTTGGGGGGGGACAATGAGCAGTTCTTC. The genes are TRBV5-6 and TRBJ2-1; D is possibly TRBD2 (6 bases). Looked up from germline, CDR1 is SGHDT and CDR2 is YYEEEE. The ends were cut back, 0 bases at V and 5 bases at J, with 6 bases in the middle. This CDR3 region has 13 residues.

This clone was detected only a few times. The chain recombines TRBV7-6 with TRBJ2-3, with TRBD1 matching 7 bases. V gave up 1 base and J gave up 2 bases; unmatched junction bases: 3. Per germline, CDR1 SGHVS and CDR2 FNYEAQ. This CDR3 is built from 15 residues. DNA for the CDR3: TGTGCCAGCAGCTTAGACGACAGGGACACAGATACGCAGTATTTT. It codes for CASSLDDRDTDTQYF.

The CDR3 sequence: CASSLGAGLGNQPQHF. The CDR3 nucleotides are TGTGCCAGCAGCTTGGGGGCAGGTCTTGGCAATCAGCCCCAGCATTTT. The chain uses TRBV5-8 and TRBJ1-5; D remains unclear. Germline V gene data show CDR1 as SGHTS and CDR2 as YDEGEE. The CDR3 loop spans 16 amino acids. Trimming shortened V by 0 bases and J by 2 bases, and 12 bases separated the two germline ends. The full variable domain, in which reference TRBV5-8 and TRBJ1-5 provide the parts outside the CDR3, is EAGVTQSPTHLIKTRGQQATLRCSPISGHTSVYWYQQALGLGLQFLLWYDEGEERNRGNFPPRFSGRQFPNYSSELNVNALELEDSALYLCASSLGAGLGNQPQHFGDGTRLSIL.

This rearrangement joins TRBV19 to TRBJ2-2; TRBD2 matches at 11 bases. The J segment lost 5 bases and the V segment lost 1 base, leaving 6 bases of the junction unmatched. This CDR3 has 17 amino acids. Germline values: CDR1 LNHDA, CDR2 SQIVND (reference sequence). CDR3 sequence (DNA): TGTGCCAGTAGTATAGTTGGGCTAGCGGGGGGAACCGGGGAGCTGTTTTTT. This gives the protein CASSIVGLAGGTGELFF.

The genes are TRBV7-9 and TRBJ1-6; TRBD1 matches 7 bases. The CDR3 extends over 14 amino acids. The V and J ends lost 5 bases and 8 bases, in that order; junction bases with no gene match: 6. Germline assignment: CDR1 SEHNR and CDR2 FQNEAQ (reference sequence). CDR3 in DNA: TGTGCCAGCAGCCCTACAGGGACAGATTCACCCCTCCACTTT. It yields the protein CASSPTGTDSPLHF.

The chain carries TRBV5-4 and TRBJ2-2, with a tentative D call TRBD2 (6 bases). The CDR3 runs 16 residues. The germline V and J ends were trimmed by 6 bases and 8 bases, with 23 bases remaining between them. Looked up from germline, CDR1 is SGHNT and CDR2 is YYREEE (reference sequence). The CDR3 sequence: CASTIWRGSGAGELFF. DNA for the CDR3: TGTGCCAGCACTATTTGGCGGGGATCAGGTGCTGGGGAGCTGTTTTTT.

This chain links TRBV6-4 with TRBJ2-3; D is uncertain. From germline, CDR1 is MRHNA and CDR2 SNTAGT. Trimming took off 3 bases at V and 0 bases at J, with 13 bases between the two ends. This CDR3 comprises 16 residues. The CDR3 DNA sequence: TGTGCCAGCAGTGATCGTATTTCTTCTAGCACAGATACGCAGTATTTT. Translating gives CASSDRISSSTDTQYF.

The CDR3 coding sequence is TGCAGCGTTGTATCAGGGCGGCGTAACTATGGCTACACCTTC. Translation: CSVVSGRRNYGYTF. The chain is built from TRBV29-1 and TRBJ1-2, with D possibly matching TRBD1 (5 bases). CDR1 is SQVTM, CDR2 ANQGSEA, per germline. V was pared by 4 bases and J by 1 base, with 13 bases between. The CDR3 has 14 residues.

The chain links TRBV5-1 to TRBJ2-3; possible D gene TRBD1, 5 bases. The CDR3 length is 15 residues. Germline loops: CDR1 SGHRS, CDR2 YFSETQ. The ends were cut back, 3 bases at V and 0 bases at J, with 11 bases in the middle. CDR3: CASSSGSSSTDTQYF. CDR3 nucleotide sequence: TGCGCCAGCAGCTCAGGGTCATCTAGCACAGATACGCAGTATTTT.

This chain joins TRBV28 and TRBJ2-3; no firm D call. V shed 4 bases and J shed 4 bases, with 6 bases lying between them. The CDR3 has 12 residues. Looked up from germline, CDR1 is MDHEN and CDR2 is SYDVKM. The CDR3 bases are TGTGCCAGCAGTTCTTCCCCAGATACGCAGTATTTT. Amino acid sequence: CASSSSPDTQYF.

The rearrangement joins TRBV20-1 to TRBJ1-2; maybe TRBD1 (5 bases). This CDR3 comprises 11 residues. Trimming removed 6 bases from V and 5 bases from J, with 10 bases in between. The germline V gene has CDR1 DFQATT and CDR2 SNEGSKA (reference sequence). This CDR3 reads CSAGPIYGYTF. CDR3 coding DNA: TGCAGTGCGGGGCCGATTTATGGCTACACCTTC.

This clone showed up just once. The V call is TRBV19, the J call TRBJ2-1; a possible D gene is TRBD2 (5 bases). The CDR3 runs 15 residues. Trimming took off 3 bases at V and 0 bases at J, with 9 bases between the two ends. Germline V CDR1 and CDR2: LNHDA, SQIVND (reference sequence). CDR3 coding DNA: TGTGCCAGTAGTATTACGGGGAGCTCCTACAATGAGCAGTTCTTC. Translated, it gives CASSITGSSYNEQFF.

The rearrangement links TRBV5-1 to TRBJ2-5; 12 nucleotides agree with TRBD2. V shed 0 bases, J shed 4 bases, and the junction held 4 bases outside the gene matches. Germline assignment: CDR1 SGHRS and CDR2 YFSETQ. CDR3 length: 16 amino acids. The CDR3 nucleotides are TGCGCCAGCAGCTTGGGAGCTAGCGGGGGGGCAGAGACCCAGTACTTC. Its translation is CASSLGASGGAETQYF.

This sequence joins TRBV11-2 and TRBJ2-7; 7 bases align to TRBD2. Per the germline V gene, CDR1 is SGHAT and CDR2 is FQNNGV. The V gene end was trimmed by 2 bases and the J gene end by 0 bases; junction bases not matched to a gene: 7. This CDR3 is 16 amino acids long. In DNA, the CDR3 is TGTGCCAGCAGCTTAAGCGCTAGCGGACCCTCCTACGAGCAGTACTTC. It encodes CASSLSASGPSYEQYF.

The chain combines TRBV11-2 with TRBJ1-1, with D possibly matching TRBD1 (6 bases). Germline CDR1 and CDR2: SGHAT and FQNNGV. This CDR3 contains 15 residues. V was cut by 2 bases and J by 2 bases, with 12 bases left in between. CDR3 region: CASSLQGFRNTEAFF. For the CDR3, the DNA is TGTGCCAGCAGCTTACAGGGGTTTCGAAACACTGAAGCTTTCTTT.

This rearrangement joins TRBV6-5 to TRBJ2-5, with D hard to call. TRBJ2-7 matches the DNA end more closely, so the J call is doubtful. The CDR3 sequence is 14 residues long. Germline lookup yields CDR1 MNHEY and CDR2 SVGAGI. The CDR3 nucleotides are TGTGCCAGCAGTTACCCAGGCCGATCCTACGAGCAGTACTTC. Protein product: CASSYPGRSYEQYF.

V and J are TRBV30 and TRBJ1-6; 10 nucleotides line up with TRBD1. The junction had 7 bases not matched to a gene; V was cut back by 4 bases and J by 13 bases. Germline CDR1 reads GTSNPN; CDR2 reads SVGIG (reference sequence). The CDR3 is 13 amino acids. CDR3 protein: CAWNRDRGWPLHF. The CDR3 nucleotides read TGTGCCTGGAATCGGGACAGGGGATGGCCCCTCCACTTT. The complete variable domain, with remaining parts taken from reference TRBV30 and TRBJ1-6, reads SQTIHQWPATLVQPVGSPLSLECTVEGTSNPNLYWYRQAAGRGLQLLFYSVGIGQISSEVPQNLSASRPQDRQFILSSKKLLLSDSGFYLCAWNRDRGWPLHFGNGTRLTVT.

V is TRBV28 and J is TRBJ2-7, with no clear D. Germline CDR1 reads MDHEN; CDR2 reads SYDVKM. The germline V and J ends were trimmed by 10 bases and 0 bases, with 13 bases remaining between them. The CDR3 is made up of 13 amino acids. The CDR3 DNA sequence: TGTGCCATAGAGACATCCTTCTCCTACGAGCAGTACTTC. Protein sequence: CAIETSFSYEQYF.

The chain employs TRBV7-8 and TRBJ2-5, with 7 bases identical to TRBD2. The CDR3 runs 14 residues. V shed 2 bases and J 5 bases; nucleotides not matched to a gene: 5. The V gene's germline CDR1 is SGHVS and CDR2 FQNEAQ. This chain's CDR3 is CASSLIREGETQYF. Written as DNA, the CDR3 is TGTGCCAGCAGCTTAATCAGGGAGGGGGAGACCCAGTACTTC.

V and J are TRBV5-5 and TRBJ2-7, with a tentative D call TRBD1 (6 bases). Germline-derived CDR1 and CDR2 are SGHKS and YYEKEE (reference sequence). The CDR3 is 15 residues long. The V gene lost 0 bases and the J gene lost 2 bases, with 12 bases spanning the gap. DNA of the CDR3: TGTGCCAGCAGCTTGGCCGGCAGGGGAACCTACGAGCAGTACTTC. It is translated as CASSLAGRGTYEQYF.

The rearrangement links TRBV5-6 to TRBJ2-3; 9 bases map to TRBD1. Trimming cost V 5 bases and J 4 bases; bases outside gene matches: 5. CDR1 and CDR2 (germline): SGHDT, YYEEEE. The CDR3 has 14 amino acids. DNA of the CDR3: TGTGCCAGCAGTTGGGACAGGGACCCAGATACGCAGTATTTT. Its protein product is CASSWDRDPDTQYF.

CDR3 sequence (DNA): TGTGCCAGCAGTGGATCGGGACAGGGCTACAATCAGCCCCAGCATTTT. Translated, it gives CASSGSGQGYNQPQHF. The chain couples TRBV6-6 to TRBJ1-5; 9 bases line up with TRBD1. Germline-derived CDR1 and CDR2 are MNHNY and SVGAGI (reference sequence). The CDR3 is 16 residues long. V shed 5 bases, J shed 3 bases, and the junction held 8 bases outside the gene matches.

CDR3 region: CASSLVGTGGPFNEQFF. The DNA for the CDR3 is TGTGCCAGCAGCTTAGTTGGGACGGGGGGGCCTTTCAATGAGCAGTTCTTC. The V gene is TRBV11-1, the J gene TRBJ2-1, with 8 bases fitting TRBD2. The CDR3 covers 17 residues. Germline assignment: CDR1 SGHAT and CDR2 FQDESV (reference sequence). The trim removed 1 base at V and 6 bases at J, leaving 11 bases unmatched.